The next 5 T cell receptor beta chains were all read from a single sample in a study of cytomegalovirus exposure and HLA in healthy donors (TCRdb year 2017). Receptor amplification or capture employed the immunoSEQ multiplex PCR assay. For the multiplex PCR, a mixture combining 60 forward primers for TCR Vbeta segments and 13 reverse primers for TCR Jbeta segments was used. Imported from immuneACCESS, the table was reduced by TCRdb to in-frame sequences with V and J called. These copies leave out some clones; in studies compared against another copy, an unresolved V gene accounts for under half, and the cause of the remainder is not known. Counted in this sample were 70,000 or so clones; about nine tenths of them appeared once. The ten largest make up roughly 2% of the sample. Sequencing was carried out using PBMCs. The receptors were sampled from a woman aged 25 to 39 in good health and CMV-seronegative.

The CDR3 region is CASSPTGGPNEKLFF. The CDR3 nucleotides are TGTGCCAGTAGTCCTACAGGGGGCCCTAATGAAAAACTGTTTTTT. The V and J genes are TRBV19 and TRBJ1-4, with TRBD1 matching 9 bases. CDR1 and CDR2 (germline): LNHDA, SQIVND (reference sequence). V lost 5 bases and J lost 3; bases outside the gene matches: 4. The CDR3 loop spans 15 amino acids.

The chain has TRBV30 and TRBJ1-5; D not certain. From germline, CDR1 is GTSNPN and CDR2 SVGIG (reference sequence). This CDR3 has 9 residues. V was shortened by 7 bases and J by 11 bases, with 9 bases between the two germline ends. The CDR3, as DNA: TGTGCCTTTCAACAATCCCAGCATTTT. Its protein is CAFQQSQHF.

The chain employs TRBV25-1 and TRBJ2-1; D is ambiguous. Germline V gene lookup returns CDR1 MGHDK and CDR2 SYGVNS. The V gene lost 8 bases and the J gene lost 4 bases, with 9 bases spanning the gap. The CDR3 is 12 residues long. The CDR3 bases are TGTGCCAGCGGTGGTCCTTACAATGAGCAGTTCTTC. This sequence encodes CASGGPYNEQFF. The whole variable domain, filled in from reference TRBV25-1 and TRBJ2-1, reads EADIYQTPRYLVIGTGKKITLECSQTMGHDKMYWYQQDPGMELHLIHYSYGVNSTEKGDLSSESTVSRIRTEHFPLTLESARPSHTSQYLCASGGPYNEQFFGPGTRLTVL.

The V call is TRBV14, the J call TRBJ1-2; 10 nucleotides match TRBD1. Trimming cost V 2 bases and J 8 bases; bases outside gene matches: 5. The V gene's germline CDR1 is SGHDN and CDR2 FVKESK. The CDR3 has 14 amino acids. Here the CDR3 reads CASSQRQGASGYTF. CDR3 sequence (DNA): TGTGCCAGCAGCCAACGACAGGGGGCGAGCGGCTACACCTTC.

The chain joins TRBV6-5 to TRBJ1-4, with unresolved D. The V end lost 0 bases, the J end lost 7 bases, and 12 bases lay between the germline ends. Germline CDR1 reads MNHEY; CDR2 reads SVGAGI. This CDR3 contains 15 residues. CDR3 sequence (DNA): TGTGCCAGCAGTTACTCTCCAGGTGGAGGTGAAAAACTGTTTTTT. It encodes CASSYSPGGGEKLFF.